These T cell receptor beta chains were read from a single sample in a study of T cell repertoires in urothelial bladder cancer. Method: immunoSEQ multiplex PCR; TCRdb's copy keeps in-frame clones and lacks some. This sample yields some 11,000 clones, of which under 70% are seen a single time; approximately 7% belongs to the top ten. Source material: tumor-infiltrating cells from bladder cancer. These receptors were obtained from a human donor with a benign inflammatory bladder lesion. CDR3s include the opening cysteine and the closing phenylalanine or tryptophan. Fields, in order: D gene, clone size, J gene, V gene, CDR3 protein, CDR3 DNA. D genes are given only for firm matches. Only part of the rows carry a size: once, few, many, or a class if the clone is expanded.

D: .; size: .; J: TRBJ2-5; V: TRBV5-6; CDR3: CASSSIIETQYF; DNA: TGTGCCAGCAGCTCGATCATTGAGACCCAGTACTTC
D: .; size: few; J: TRBJ1-2; V: TRBV2; CDR3: CASKDSPNYGYTF; DNA: TGTGCCAGCAAGGACAGCCCCAACTATGGCTACACCTTC
D: TRBD1; size: medium-sized; J: TRBJ1-2; V: TRBV2; CDR3: CASRRQGDYGYTF; DNA: TGTGCCAGCAGGAGACAGGGGGACTATGGCTACACCTTC
D: .; size: .; J: TRBJ1-6; V: TRBV6-6; CDR3: CASSQGLGSYNSPLHF; DNA: TGTGCCAGCAGCCAGGGGTTAGGGTCCTATAATTCACCCCTCCACTTT
D: .; size: .; J: TRBJ2-2; V: TRBV6-1; CDR3: CASSETVADSGELFF; DNA: TGTGCCAGCAGTGAAACGGTCGCAGACTCCGGGGAGCTGTTTTTT
D: .; size: .; J: TRBJ2-3; V: TRBV5-1; CDR3: CASSFHYRTDTQYF; DNA: TGCGCCAGCAGCTTCCACTACCGCACAGATACGCAGTATTTT
D: .; size: .; J: TRBJ1-2; V: TRBV2; CDR3: CASSVLRMLDDPRGYTF; DNA: TGTGCCAGCAGTGTTTTGCGTATGCTTGACGATCCGCGGGGCTACACCTTC
D: .; size: once; J: TRBJ1-1; V: TRBV7-9; CDR3: CASSFSGTNTEAFF; DNA: TGTGCCAGCAGCTTTAGCGGGACGAACACTGAAGCTTTCTTT
D: .; size: .; J: TRBJ2-3; V: TRBV9; CDR3: CASSATGARTDTQYF; DNA: TGTGCCAGCAGTGCCACGGGGGCGAGGACAGATACGCAGTATTTT
D: TRBD2; size: .; J: TRBJ2-3; V: TRBV29-1; CDR3: CSVEVTSGGEDTQYF; DNA: TGCAGCGTTGAAGTGACTAGCGGGGGGGAAGATACGCAGTATTTT
D: .; size: once; J: TRBJ2-5; V: TRBV7-3; CDR3: CASSLNGGGETQYF; DNA: TGTGCCAGCAGCTTAAATGGCGGGGGCGAGACCCAGTACTTC
D: TRBD2; size: .; J: TRBJ2-5; V: TRBV19; CDR3: CASSKAASGGAETQYF; DNA: TGTGCCAGTAGTAAGGCGGCTAGCGGGGGGGCAGAGACCCAGTACTTC
D: .; size: few; J: TRBJ1-3; V: TRBV6-1; CDR3: CASSVRELGGSIYF; DNA: TGTGCCAGCAGTGTGCGGGAGCTGGGAGGGAGCATATATTTT
D: TRBD1; size: .; J: TRBJ2-7; V: TRBV7-6; CDR3: CASSYRTGAEQYF; DNA: TGTGCCAGCAGCTATAGGACAGGGGCCGAGCAGTACTTC
D: .; size: .; J: TRBJ1-1; V: TRBV30; CDR3: CAWSPWGGNTEAFF; DNA: TGTGCCTGGAGTCCCTGGGGGGGGAACACTGAAGCTTTCTTT
D: .; size: .; J: TRBJ1-6; V: TRBV19; CDR3: CASSIGARGRNNSPLHF; DNA: TGTGCCAGTAGTATAGGCGCCCGGGGACGGAACAATTCACCCCTCCACTTT
D: .; size: .; J: TRBJ1-1; V: TRBV11-2; CDR3: CASSPLGLSIF; DNA: TGTGCCAGCAGCCCGCTAGGGCTCAGTATCTTT
D: TRBD2; size: .; J: TRBJ2-3; V: TRBV13; CDR3: CASSSNLWTSRTQYF; DNA: TGTGCCAGCAGCTCAAACCTTTGGACTAGCAGGACGCAGTATTTT
D: TRBD1; size: few; J: TRBJ2-7; V: TRBV7-6; CDR3: CASSLVQGFDEQYF; DNA: TGTGCCAGCAGCTTAGTACAGGGGTTCGACGAGCAGTACTTC
D: TRBD2; size: once; J: TRBJ2-3; V: TRBV6-4; CDR3: CASSETSGGGDTQYF; DNA: TGTGCCAGCAGTGAGACTAGCGGGGGCGGAGATACGCAGTATTTT
D: TRBD2; size: once; J: TRBJ2-1; V: TRBV2; CDR3: CASRQRGGTNEQFF; DNA: TGTGCCAGCCGGCAGCGGGGGGGCACGAATGAGCAGTTCTTC
D: TRBD1; size: .; J: TRBJ1-2; V: TRBV4-2; CDR3: CASSQERTGVSGYTF; DNA: TGTGCCAGCAGCCAAGAACGGACAGGGGTCAGCGGCTACACCTTC
D: TRBD1; size: .; J: TRBJ2-5; V: TRBV6-5; CDR3: CASSRQGPETQYF; DNA: TGTGCCAGCAGCAGACAGGGTCCGGAGACCCAGTACTTC
D: TRBD2; size: once; J: TRBJ2-1; V: TRBV27; CDR3: CASSFWRGGPYYNEQFF; DNA: TGTGCCAGCAGTTTCTGGCGGGGGGGCCCCTATTACAATGAGCAGTTCTTC
D: .; size: .; J: TRBJ1-5; V: TRBV19; CDR3: CASNRQDNQPQHF; DNA: TGTGCCAGTAACCGGCAGGACAATCAGCCCCAGCATTTT
D: TRBD1; size: few; J: TRBJ2-1; V: TRBV7-9; CDR3: CASSIGQGNEQFF; DNA: TGTGCCAGCAGCATCGGACAGGGGAATGAGCAGTTCTTC
D: .; size: .; J: TRBJ2-3; V: TRBV19; CDR3: CASSILASSTDTQYF; DNA: TGTGCCAGTAGTATACTAGCGTCTAGCACAGATACGCAGTATTTT
D: .; size: few; J: TRBJ1-1; V: TRBV19; CDR3: CASSIGGRHTEAFF; DNA: TGTGCCAGTAGTATAGGGGGACGCCACACTGAAGCTTTCTTT
D: TRBD1; size: .; J: TRBJ1-3; V: TRBV19; CDR3: CASSAGDRGSGNTIYF; DNA: TGTGCCAGTAGTGCGGGGGACAGGGGATCTGGAAACACCATATATTTT
D: .; size: few; J: TRBJ1-2; V: TRBV9; CDR3: CASSALIRSGYTF; DNA: TGTGCCAGCAGCGCTCTCATCCGGAGTGGCTACACCTTC
D: .; size: .; J: TRBJ2-7; V: TRBV12-1; CDR3: CASTNGQGAYEQYF; DNA: TGTGCCAGCACCAACGGACAGGGGGCCTACGAGCAGTACTTC
D: TRBD1; size: .; J: TRBJ2-4; V: TRBV2; CDR3: CASAYRGPKNIQYF; DNA: TGTGCCAGCGCGTACAGGGGACCCAAAAACATTCAGTACTTC
D: TRBD2; size: .; J: TRBJ2-3; V: TRBV11-1; CDR3: CASSPGLAGGTTDTQYF; DNA: TGTGCCAGCAGCCCGGGACTAGCGGGGGGTACGACAGATACGCAGTATTTT
D: TRBD1; size: .; J: TRBJ1-2; V: TRBV5-6; CDR3: CASSLGRDSYGYTF; DNA: TGTGCCAGCAGCTTGGGGAGGGACAGCTATGGCTACACCTTC
D: .; size: .; J: TRBJ2-1; V: TRBV7-9; CDR3: CASSLEGGINEQFF; DNA: TGTGCCAGCAGCTTAGAGGGGGGGATCAATGAGCAGTTCTTC
D: .; size: .; J: TRBJ1-2; V: TRBV9; CDR3: CASSVNGGYTF; DNA: TGTGCCAGCAGCGTAAATGGGGGCTACACCTTC
D: .; size: .; J: TRBJ2-1; V: TRBV5-1; CDR3: CASSLGESGWDEQFF; DNA: TGCGCCAGCAGCTTGGGCGAAAGCGGCTGGGATGAGCAGTTCTTC
D: .; size: few; J: TRBJ1-2; V: TRBV25-1; CDR3: CASSSSRGYTF; DNA: TGTGCCAGCAGTTCCTCCCGGGGCTACACCTTC
D: .; size: .; J: TRBJ2-6; V: TRBV9; CDR3: CASTLEAAGANVLTF; DNA: TGTGCCAGCACCCTCGAAGCAGCTGGGGCCAACGTCCTGACTTTC
D: TRBD2; size: .; J: TRBJ2-2; V: TRBV2; CDR3: CASSLGTTVNTGELFF; DNA: TGTGCCAGCAGCCTCGGGACTACAGTAAACACCGGGGAGCTGTTTTTT
D: TRBD1; size: .; J: TRBJ1-5; V: TRBV5-8; CDR3: CASSFRTGVNQPQHF; DNA: TGTGCCAGCAGCTTCAGGACAGGGGTGAATCAGCCCCAGCATTTT
D: .; size: once; J: TRBJ1-1; V: TRBV21-1; CDR3: CASSQGGENEAFF; DNA: TGTGCCAGCTCCCAAGGGGGGGAGAATGAAGCTTTCTTT
D: TRBD2; size: .; J: TRBJ2-1; V: TRBV7-9; CDR3: CASSSAAGAYNEQFF; DNA: TGTGCCAGCAGCTCCGCCGCGGGGGCCTACAATGAGCAGTTCTTC
D: .; size: .; J: TRBJ2-7; V: TRBV6-5; CDR3: CASSYSGRVAEQYF; DNA: TGTGCCAGCAGTTACTCTGGGCGGGTGGCCGAGCAGTACTTC
D: .; size: .; J: TRBJ1-1; V: TRBV7-3; CDR3: CASSIRPNTEAFF; DNA: TGTGCCAGCAGCATCAGGCCGAACACTGAAGCTTTCTTT
D: .; size: .; J: TRBJ1-1; V: TRBV7-9; CDR3: CASSLGRGMTEAFF; DNA: TGTGCCAGCAGCTTAGGTAGGGGAATGACTGAAGCTTTCTTT
D: .; size: .; J: TRBJ1-6; V: TRBV5-6; CDR3: CASSLGQTYNSPLHF; DNA: TGTGCCAGCAGCCTTGGACAGACCTATAATTCACCCCTCCACTTT
D: TRBD1; size: .; J: TRBJ1-1; V: TRBV6-1; CDR3: CASQGQGGHTEAFF; DNA: TGTGCCAGCCAGGGACAGGGGGGTCACACTGAAGCTTTCTTT
D: .; size: .; J: TRBJ1-1; V: TRBV11-2; CDR3: CASSRKGDTEAFF; DNA: TGTGCCAGCAGCCGAAAGGGGGACACTGAAGCTTTCTTT
D: .; size: few; J: TRBJ1-4; V: TRBV18; CDR3: CASSPSAGATNEKLFF; DNA: TGTGCCAGCTCACCCTCCGCAGGGGCAACTAATGAAAAACTGTTTTTT